This is a list of T cell receptor beta chains from one sample in a study of cytomegalovirus exposure and HLA in healthy donors. Generated by immunoSEQ multiplex PCR, the TCRdb table keeps only in-frame clones and is missing some. The sample holds about 200,000 clones, about 80% seen once. Sequencing was carried out using PBMCs. The source is a woman aged 25 to 39 in good health and CMV-seropositive. Both conserved end residues are part of each CDR3. The D gene is left open where the match is weak. A row's size may be missing; if present it is once, few, many or a size class.

clone size: .
J gene: TRBJ1-6
V gene: TRBV9
D gene: .
CDR3 DNA: TGTGCCAGCAGCGTGATCCTCGAGGGCGGTGAGCTCCACTTT
CDR3 protein: CASSVILEGGELHF

clone size: .
J gene: TRBJ2-7
V gene: TRBV29-1
D gene: .
CDR3 DNA: TGCAGCGTTGATGAGGGAAGCGAGCAGTACTTC
CDR3 protein: CSVDEGSEQYF

clone size: .
J gene: TRBJ2-7
V gene: TRBV4-3
D gene: TRBD2
CDR3 DNA: TGCGCCAGCAGCCAAGCGGCTAGCGGGATCTACGAGCAGTACTTC
CDR3 protein: CASSQAASGIYEQYF

clone size: .
J gene: TRBJ2-1
V gene: TRBV7-2
D gene: TRBD2
CDR3 DNA: TGTGCCAGCAGCTTAGCCACTAGCGCTAATGAGCAGTTCTTC
CDR3 protein: CASSLATSANEQFF

clone size: .
J gene: TRBJ1-1
V gene: TRBV4-3
D gene: TRBD1
CDR3 DNA: TGCGCCAGCAGCCAAGACCCAGGGGGGAACACTGAAGCTTTCTTT
CDR3 protein: CASSQDPGGNTEAFF

clone size: .
J gene: TRBJ2-7
V gene: TRBV6-5
D gene: TRBD1
CDR3 DNA: TGTGCCAGCAGTTACTCGTGGGACAGGGGATACGAGCAGTACTTC
CDR3 protein: CASSYSWDRGYEQYF

clone size: .
J gene: TRBJ2-2
V gene: TRBV10-3
D gene: TRBD1
CDR3 DNA: TGTGCCGCTAACCGGGACAGGGACTCCGGGGAGCTGTTTTTT
CDR3 protein: CAANRDRDSGELFF

clone size: .
J gene: TRBJ2-7
V gene: TRBV11-2
D gene: TRBD2
CDR3 DNA: TGTGCCAGCAGCTGGGGAGGGATGAGCTCCTACGAGCAGTACTTC
CDR3 protein: CASSWGGMSSYEQYF

clone size: .
J gene: TRBJ1-3
V gene: TRBV2
D gene: .
CDR3 DNA: TGTGCCAGCAGAACCGGGACACCCTCTGGAAACACCATATATTTT
CDR3 protein: CASRTGTPSGNTIYF

clone size: .
J gene: TRBJ2-1
V gene: TRBV18
D gene: TRBD2
CDR3 DNA: TGTGCCAGCTCACCGACTAGCGGGAGGAATGAGCAGTTCTTC
CDR3 protein: CASSPTSGRNEQFF

clone size: .
J gene: TRBJ2-7
V gene: TRBV4-3
D gene: TRBD1
CDR3 DNA: TGCGCCAGCAGCGTGTGGACAGGTAGCTCCTACGAGCAGTACTTC
CDR3 protein: CASSVWTGSSYEQYF

clone size: few
J gene: TRBJ1-6
V gene: TRBV7-2
D gene: .
CDR3 DNA: TGTGCCAGCAGCTTGGTTTACAGCCAAGAGTCACCCCTCCACTTT
CDR3 protein: CASSLVYSQESPLHF

clone size: .
J gene: TRBJ2-2
V gene: TRBV9
D gene: .
CDR3 DNA: TGTGCCAGCAGCACCCCCCCGGACAGTAACACCGGGGAGCTGTTTTTT
CDR3 protein: CASSTPPDSNTGELFF

clone size: .
J gene: TRBJ1-5
V gene: TRBV28
D gene: .
CDR3 DNA: TGTGCCTCCCATCCTAGGGGGGGTGGCAATCAGCCCCAGCATTTT
CDR3 protein: CASHPRGGGNQPQHF

clone size: .
J gene: TRBJ1-5
V gene: TRBV6-5
D gene: .
CDR3 DNA: TGTGCCAGCAGTTTCACCCCGGACACGGATCAGCCCCAGCATTTT
CDR3 protein: CASSFTPDTDQPQHF

clone size: once
J gene: TRBJ1-3
V gene: TRBV6-4
D gene: TRBD1
CDR3 DNA: TGTGCCACCCCGCCCGGGACAGGGGGAAACACCATATATTTT
CDR3 protein: CATPPGTGGNTIYF

clone size: .
J gene: TRBJ2-1
V gene: TRBV5-3
D gene: TRBD1
CDR3 DNA: TGTGCCAGAAGATTGCGGGACAGGGGTTACAATGAGCAGTTCTTC
CDR3 protein: CARRLRDRGYNEQFF

clone size: .
J gene: TRBJ2-1
V gene: TRBV25-1
D gene: .
CDR3 DNA: TGTGCCAGCAGTGAATACTCGGGACTCCGCCAGTTCTTC
CDR3 protein: CASSEYSGLRQFF

clone size: .
J gene: TRBJ1-2
V gene: TRBV7-2
D gene: .
CDR3 DNA: TGTGCCAGCAGCCATAAGACGAGGGTTGGCTACACCTTC
CDR3 protein: CASSHKTRVGYTF

clone size: .
J gene: TRBJ2-7
V gene: TRBV10-3
D gene: .
CDR3 DNA: TGTGCCATCAGTGATCTGGACAGAAGTAAAGCGTACTTC
CDR3 protein: CAISDLDRSKAYF

clone size: few
J gene: TRBJ2-7
V gene: TRBV2
D gene: TRBD2
CDR3 DNA: TGTGCCAGCAGTGAGCGGGAGGTAGGCGAGCAGTACTTC
CDR3 protein: CASSEREVGEQYF

clone size: .
J gene: TRBJ1-5
V gene: TRBV7-9
D gene: TRBD1
CDR3 DNA: TGTGCCAGCAGCCCATCCGGGACAGGGGCCCAGCCCCAGCATTTT
CDR3 protein: CASSPSGTGAQPQHF

clone size: .
J gene: TRBJ1-6
V gene: TRBV7-9
D gene: TRBD1
CDR3 DNA: TGTGCCAGCAGCTGGACAGGTGGCAATTCACCCCTCCACTTT
CDR3 protein: CASSWTGGNSPLHF

clone size: .
J gene: TRBJ2-2
V gene: TRBV11-3
D gene: TRBD2
CDR3 DNA: TGTGCCAGCAGCTTAGTCCCAGCAAGCGGGGTCCCTGATACCGGGGAGCTGTTTTTT
CDR3 protein: CASSLVPASGVPDTGELFF

clone size: .
J gene: TRBJ1-5
V gene: TRBV5-6
D gene: TRBD1
CDR3 DNA: TGTGCCAGCAGCTTGGCCCCAACAGGGGGAAGCAATCAGCCCCAGCATTTT
CDR3 protein: CASSLAPTGGSNQPQHF

clone size: .
J gene: TRBJ2-3
V gene: TRBV5-4
D gene: .
CDR3 DNA: TGTGCCAGCAACATCAAGAGCACAGATACGCAGTATTTT
CDR3 protein: CASNIKSTDTQYF

clone size: .
J gene: TRBJ2-7
V gene: TRBV11-3
D gene: .
CDR3 DNA: TGTGCCAGCAGCTTAGGGCAGGGGGGAACCTCGGAGCAGTACTTC
CDR3 protein: CASSLGQGGTSEQYF

clone size: .
J gene: TRBJ2-7
V gene: TRBV11-3
D gene: TRBD1
CDR3 DNA: TGTGCCAGCAGCTATCGACAGGGGAGCTCCTACGAGCAGTACTTC
CDR3 protein: CASSYRQGSSYEQYF

clone size: .
J gene: TRBJ2-7
V gene: TRBV5-1
D gene: TRBD2
CDR3 DNA: TGCGCCAGCAGCTTGGTAGGGACTAGCGGCGACTACGAGCAGTACTTC
CDR3 protein: CASSLVGTSGDYEQYF

clone size: .
J gene: TRBJ1-4
V gene: TRBV27
D gene: .
CDR3 DNA: TGTGCCAGCAGTTTATTTTCAGCGAGCGAAAAACTGTTTTTT
CDR3 protein: CASSLFSASEKLFF

clone size: .
J gene: TRBJ2-7
V gene: TRBV5-1
D gene: .
CDR3 DNA: TGCGCCAGCAGCTCGTCCTACGAGCAGTACTTC
CDR3 protein: CASSSSYEQYF

clone size: .
J gene: TRBJ1-1
V gene: TRBV6-5
D gene: .
CDR3 DNA: TGTGCCAGCAGTTACTCGATTCCCGGGGGCACTGAAGCTTTCTTT
CDR3 protein: CASSYSIPGGTEAFF

clone size: .
J gene: TRBJ1-2
V gene: TRBV4-1
D gene: .
CDR3 DNA: TGCGCCAGCAGGGACAACCGCTATGGCTACACCTTC
CDR3 protein: CASRDNRYGYTF

clone size: .
J gene: TRBJ2-2
V gene: TRBV6-1
D gene: TRBD1
CDR3 DNA: TGTGCCAGCTTCACCTTTGACAGGGGGACCGGGGAGCTGTTTTTT
CDR3 protein: CASFTFDRGTGELFF

clone size: .
J gene: TRBJ2-1
V gene: TRBV7-2
D gene: TRBD2
CDR3 DNA: TGTGCCAGCAGCATTAGTTCGCGACTAGCGGGCTTCAATGAGCAGTTCTTC
CDR3 protein: CASSISSRLAGFNEQFF

clone size: once
J gene: TRBJ1-2
V gene: TRBV9
D gene: .
CDR3 DNA: TGTGCCAGCAGCCCCGGGACATTTTACAGAGGGGGCTACACCTTC
CDR3 protein: CASSPGTFYRGGYTF

clone size: .
J gene: TRBJ1-6
V gene: TRBV6-1
D gene: .
CDR3 DNA: TGTGCCAGCAGTGAAGGGCCCCAGGGTTCACCCCTCCACTTT
CDR3 protein: CASSEGPQGSPLHF

clone size: .
J gene: TRBJ2-7
V gene: TRBV4-1
D gene: TRBD1
CDR3 DNA: TGCGCCAGCAGCCACTACCTGACAGGGGACTACGAGCAGTACTTC
CDR3 protein: CASSHYLTGDYEQYF

clone size: .
J gene: TRBJ1-1
V gene: TRBV6-5
D gene: .
CDR3 DNA: TGTGCCAGCTCTCTAACGGGGAACACTGAAGCTTTCTTT
CDR3 protein: CASSLTGNTEAFF

clone size: .
J gene: TRBJ2-3
V gene: TRBV20-1
D gene: .
CDR3 DNA: TGCAGTGCGCGAGAGGGAGATACGCAGTATTTT
CDR3 protein: CSAREGDTQYF

clone size: .
J gene: TRBJ2-1
V gene: TRBV6-5
D gene: .
CDR3 DNA: TGTGCCAGCAGCCAAACCAACTCGGGGTACAATGAGCAGTTCTTC
CDR3 protein: CASSQTNSGYNEQFF

clone size: .
J gene: TRBJ2-7
V gene: TRBV7-2
D gene: .
CDR3 DNA: TGTGCCAGCAGCTTAGAGGCCAGGGCCTACGAGCAGTACTTC
CDR3 protein: CASSLEARAYEQYF

clone size: .
J gene: TRBJ1-5
V gene: TRBV2
D gene: .
CDR3 DNA: TGTGCCAGCAGTGTCACAGGTTACAATCAGCCCCAGCATTTT
CDR3 protein: CASSVTGYNQPQHF

clone size: .
J gene: TRBJ1-3
V gene: TRBV9
D gene: TRBD1
CDR3 DNA: TGTGCCAGCAGCGATACAGGGGGGAACACCATATATTTT
CDR3 protein: CASSDTGGNTIYF

clone size: .
J gene: TRBJ2-7
V gene: TRBV19
D gene: TRBD1
CDR3 DNA: TGTGCCAGTAGTCCCCGGGACAGGGGAGGGGTCGCGGGAGGCTACGAGCAGTACTTC
CDR3 protein: CASSPRDRGGVAGGYEQYF

clone size: .
J gene: TRBJ2-1
V gene: TRBV11-3
D gene: .
CDR3 DNA: TGTGCCAGCTCCCCGGGTGGTGAGCAGTTCTTC
CDR3 protein: CASSPGGEQFF

clone size: .
J gene: TRBJ2-1
V gene: TRBV7-9
D gene: .
CDR3 DNA: TGTGCCAGCAGCTTCACTATGGGGCCCTACAATGAGCAGTTCTTC
CDR3 protein: CASSFTMGPYNEQFF

clone size: .
J gene: TRBJ1-1
V gene: TRBV27
D gene: TRBD1
CDR3 DNA: TGTGCCAGCAGTCAAATCAGGGGGCCCACTGAAGCTTTCTTT
CDR3 protein: CASSQIRGPTEAFF

clone size: .
J gene: TRBJ2-3
V gene: TRBV15
D gene: .
CDR3 DNA: TGTGCCACCAGCAGAGTAGGCCTGGGCAGGAGCACAGATACGCAGTATTTT
CDR3 protein: CATSRVGLGRSTDTQYF

clone size: few
J gene: TRBJ2-7
V gene: TRBV11-3
D gene: TRBD1
CDR3 DNA: TGTGCCAGCAGCTTAGAGGGGGGGACAGGGAGTGAGGAGCAGTACTTC
CDR3 protein: CASSLEGGTGSEEQYF

clone size: .
J gene: TRBJ1-5
V gene: TRBV18
D gene: .
CDR3 DNA: TGTGCCAGCTCACCACGGGACATATATCAGCCCCAGCATTTT
CDR3 protein: CASSPRDIYQPQHF

clone size: once
J gene: TRBJ2-7
V gene: TRBV13
D gene: TRBD1
CDR3 DNA: TGTGCCAGCAGCCGGGGACAGGGGTTGGGGGAGCAGTACTTC
CDR3 protein: CASSRGQGLGEQYF

clone size: .
J gene: TRBJ2-1
V gene: TRBV19
D gene: .
CDR3 DNA: TGTGCCAGTAGACAGGGCAATGAGCAGTTCTTC
CDR3 protein: CASRQGNEQFF

clone size: .
J gene: TRBJ1-1
V gene: TRBV5-4
D gene: .
CDR3 DNA: TGTGCCAGCAGCATCCTTACACAGGGCGAGAACACTGAAGCTTTCTTT
CDR3 protein: CASSILTQGENTEAFF